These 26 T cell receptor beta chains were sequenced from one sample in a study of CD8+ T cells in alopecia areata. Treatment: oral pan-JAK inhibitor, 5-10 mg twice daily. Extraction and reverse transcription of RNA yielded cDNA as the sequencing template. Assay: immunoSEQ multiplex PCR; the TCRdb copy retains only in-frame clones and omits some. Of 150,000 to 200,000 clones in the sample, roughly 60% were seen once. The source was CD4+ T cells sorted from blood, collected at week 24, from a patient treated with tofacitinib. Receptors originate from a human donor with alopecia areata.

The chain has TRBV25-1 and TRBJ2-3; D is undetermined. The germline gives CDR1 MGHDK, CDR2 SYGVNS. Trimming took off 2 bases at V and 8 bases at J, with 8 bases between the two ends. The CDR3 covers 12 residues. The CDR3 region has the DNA TGTGCCAGCAGTGAAGGCGGTCCTACGCAGTATTTT. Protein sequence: CASSEGGPTQYF.

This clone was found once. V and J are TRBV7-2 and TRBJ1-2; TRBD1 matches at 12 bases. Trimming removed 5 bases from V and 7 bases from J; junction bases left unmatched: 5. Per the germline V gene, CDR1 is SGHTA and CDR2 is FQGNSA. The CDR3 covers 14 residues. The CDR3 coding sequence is TGTGCCAGCAGCCCCCGGGACAGGGGGCTTGGCTACACCTTC. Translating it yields CASSPRDRGLGYTF.

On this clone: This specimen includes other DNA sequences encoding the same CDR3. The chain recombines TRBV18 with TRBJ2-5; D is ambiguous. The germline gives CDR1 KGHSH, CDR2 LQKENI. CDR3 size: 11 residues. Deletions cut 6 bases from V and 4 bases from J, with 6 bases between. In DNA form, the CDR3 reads TGTGCCAGCTCTCCGGGAGAGACCCAGTACTTC. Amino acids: CASSPGETQYF.

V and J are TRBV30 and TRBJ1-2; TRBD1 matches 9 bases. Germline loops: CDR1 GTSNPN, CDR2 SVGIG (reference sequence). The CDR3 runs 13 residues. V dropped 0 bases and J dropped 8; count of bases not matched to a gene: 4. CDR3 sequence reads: CAWSVQGAGGYTF. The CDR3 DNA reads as TGTGCCTGGAGTGTACAGGGGGCGGGCGGCTACACCTTC.

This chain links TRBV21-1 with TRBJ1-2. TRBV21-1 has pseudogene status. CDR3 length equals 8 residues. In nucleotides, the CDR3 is TGTGCCAGCTGGGACTACACCTTC. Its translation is CASWDYTF.

CDR3 sequence: CASKGDGQPQHF. CDR3 DNA: TGTGCCAGCAAAGGGGATGGTCAGCCCCAGCATTTT. The rearrangement links TRBV2 to TRBJ1-5; a weak D match, TRBD1 (5 bases). CDR1 is SNHLY and CDR2 is FYNNEI in the germline V gene. V shed 7 bases and J shed 6 bases, with 10 bases lying between them. CDR3 length: 12 residues. Combining the CDR3 with reference TRBV2 and TRBJ1-5 gives the whole variable domain EPEVTQTPSHQVTQMGQEVILRCVPISNHLYFYWYRQILGQKVEFLVSFYNNEISEKSEIFDDQFSVERPDGSNFTLKIRSTKLEDSAMYFCASKGDGQPQHFGDGTRLSIL.

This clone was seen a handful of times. CDR3 in DNA: TGCGCCAGCAGCTTGGGACTAGCGGGGGGCGGCTCCTACGAGCAGTACTTC. Translated, it gives CASSLGLAGGGSYEQYF. The chain combines TRBV5-1 with TRBJ2-7, with 13 bases that match TRBD2. J gave up 0 bases and V 0 bases, and 3 bases lay outside the gene matches. This CDR3 contains 17 residues. Germline V CDR1 and CDR2: SGHRS, YFSETQ.

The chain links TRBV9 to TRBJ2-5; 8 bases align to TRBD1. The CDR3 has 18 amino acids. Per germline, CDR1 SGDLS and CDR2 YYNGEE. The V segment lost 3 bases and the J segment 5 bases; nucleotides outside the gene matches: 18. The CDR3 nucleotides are TGTGCCAGCAGCGGAGCCCGGCCAGGGGGCGTTGATCGGGAGACCCAGTACTTC. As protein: CASSGARPGGVDRETQYF.

The CDR3 loop is CASSFFENTEAFF. CDR3 DNA sequence: TGTGCCAGCAGTTTCTTTGAGAACACTGAAGCTTTCTTT. V is TRBV27 and J is TRBJ1-1; no clear D gene. Looked up from germline, CDR1 is MNHEY and CDR2 is SMNVEV (reference sequence). The CDR3 consists of 13 residues. Trimming took 3 bases from V and 1 from J, leaving 6 bases between them.

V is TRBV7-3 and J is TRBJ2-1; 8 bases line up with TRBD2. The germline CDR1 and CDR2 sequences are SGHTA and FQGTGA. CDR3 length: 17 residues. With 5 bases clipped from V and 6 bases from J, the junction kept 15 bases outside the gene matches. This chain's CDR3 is CASSPRGRGVGVNEQFF. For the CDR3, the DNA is TGTGCCAGCAGCCCCCGTGGGCGGGGGGTCGGGGTCAATGAGCAGTTCTTC.

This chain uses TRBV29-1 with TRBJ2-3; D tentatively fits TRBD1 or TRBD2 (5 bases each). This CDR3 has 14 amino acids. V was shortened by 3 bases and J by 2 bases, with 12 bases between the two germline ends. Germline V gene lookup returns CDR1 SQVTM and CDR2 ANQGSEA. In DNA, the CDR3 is TGCAGCGTTGAGGGGGATAACAACACAGATACGCAGTATTTT. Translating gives CSVEGDNNTDTQYF.

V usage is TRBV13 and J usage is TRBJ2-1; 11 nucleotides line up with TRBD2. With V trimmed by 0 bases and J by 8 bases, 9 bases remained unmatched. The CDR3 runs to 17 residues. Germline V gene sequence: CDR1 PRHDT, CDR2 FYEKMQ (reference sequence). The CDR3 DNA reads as TGTGCCAGCAGCTTAGGCCTTAGCGGGGGGGCAAGGGATGAGCAGTTCTTC. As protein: CASSLGLSGGARDEQFF.

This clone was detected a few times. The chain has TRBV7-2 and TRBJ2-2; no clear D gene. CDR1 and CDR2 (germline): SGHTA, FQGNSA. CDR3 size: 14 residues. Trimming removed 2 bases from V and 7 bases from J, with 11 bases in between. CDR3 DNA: TGTGCCAGCAGCTTAAAAGGGCCTGGCGGGGAGCTGTTTTTT. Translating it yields CASSLKGPGGELFF.

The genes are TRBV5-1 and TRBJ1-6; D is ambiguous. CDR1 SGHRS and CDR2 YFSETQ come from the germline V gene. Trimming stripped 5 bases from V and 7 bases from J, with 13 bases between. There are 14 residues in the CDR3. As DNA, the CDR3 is TGCGCCAGCAGAGGAAACAGCGTCAATTCACCCCTCCACTTT. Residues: CASRGNSVNSPLHF.

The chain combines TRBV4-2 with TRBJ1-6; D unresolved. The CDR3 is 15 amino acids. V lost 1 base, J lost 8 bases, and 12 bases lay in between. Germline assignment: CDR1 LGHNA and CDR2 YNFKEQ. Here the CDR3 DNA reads TGTGCCAGCAGCCAAGGTCCAGCGGGCGATTCACCCCTCCACTTT. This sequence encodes CASSQGPAGDSPLHF.

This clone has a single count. CDR3 in amino acids: CAWSVRASANEKLFF. The CDR3 bases are TGTGCCTGGAGTGTTCGGGCATCGGCTAATGAAAAACTGTTTTTT. V usage is TRBV30 and J usage is TRBJ1-4, with D unclear. Trimming cost V 0 bases and J 3 bases, with 11 bases left between them. The CDR3 sequence is 15 residues long. CDR1 and CDR2 (germline): GTSNPN, SVGIG (reference sequence). Using reference TRBV30 and TRBJ1-4 for the parts outside the CDR3, the full variable domain is SQTIHQWPATLVQPVGSPLSLECTVEGTSNPNLYWYRQAAGRGLQLLFYSVGIGQISSEVPQNLSASRPQDRQFILSSKKLLLSDSGFYLCAWSVRASANEKLFFGSGTQLSVL.

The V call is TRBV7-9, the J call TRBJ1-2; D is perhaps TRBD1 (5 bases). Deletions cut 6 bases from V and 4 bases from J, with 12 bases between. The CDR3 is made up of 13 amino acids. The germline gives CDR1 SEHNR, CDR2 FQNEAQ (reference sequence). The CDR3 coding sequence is TGTGCCAGCAGAGCAGACAGCCTCTATGGCTACACCTTC. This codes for CASRADSLYGYTF.

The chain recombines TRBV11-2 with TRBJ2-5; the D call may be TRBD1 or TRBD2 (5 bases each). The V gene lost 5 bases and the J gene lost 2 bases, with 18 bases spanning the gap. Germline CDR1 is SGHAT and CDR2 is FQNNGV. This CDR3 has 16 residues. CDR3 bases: TGTGCCAGCAGCAGGGACGAGGGTGTAGGGCAAGAGACCCAGTACTTC. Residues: CASSRDEGVGQETQYF. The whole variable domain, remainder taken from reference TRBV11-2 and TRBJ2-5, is EAGVAQSPRYKIIEKRQSVAFWCNPISGHATLYWYQQILGQGPKLLIQFQNNGVVDDSQLPKDRFSAERLKGVDSTLKIQPAKLEDSAVYLCASSRDEGVGQETQYFGPGTRLLVL.

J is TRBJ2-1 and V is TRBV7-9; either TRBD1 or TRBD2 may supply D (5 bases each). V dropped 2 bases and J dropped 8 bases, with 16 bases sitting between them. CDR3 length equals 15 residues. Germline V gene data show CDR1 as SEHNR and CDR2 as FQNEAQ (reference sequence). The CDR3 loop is CASSLFWGSGDEQFF. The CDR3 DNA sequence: TGTGCCAGCAGCTTATTCTGGGGGTCGGGCGATGAGCAGTTCTTC.

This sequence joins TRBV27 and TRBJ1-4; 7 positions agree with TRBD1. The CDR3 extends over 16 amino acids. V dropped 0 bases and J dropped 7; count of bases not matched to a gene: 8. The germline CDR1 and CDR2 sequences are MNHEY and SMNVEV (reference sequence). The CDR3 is CASSLSPVGGSEKLFF. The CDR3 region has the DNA TGTGCCAGCAGTTTATCGCCGGTAGGGGGCAGTGAAAAACTGTTTTTT.

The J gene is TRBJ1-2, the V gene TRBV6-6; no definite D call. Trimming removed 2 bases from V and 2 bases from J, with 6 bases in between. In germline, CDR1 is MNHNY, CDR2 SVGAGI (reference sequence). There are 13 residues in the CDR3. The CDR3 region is CASSYASNYGYTF. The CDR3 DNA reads TGTGCCAGCAGTTACGCCAGCAACTATGGCTACACCTTC.

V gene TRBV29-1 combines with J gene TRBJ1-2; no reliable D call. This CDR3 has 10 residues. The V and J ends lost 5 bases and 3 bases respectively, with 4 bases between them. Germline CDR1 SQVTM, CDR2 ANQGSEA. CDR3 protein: CSVYHYGYTF. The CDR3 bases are TGCAGCGTTTATCACTATGGCTACACCTTC.

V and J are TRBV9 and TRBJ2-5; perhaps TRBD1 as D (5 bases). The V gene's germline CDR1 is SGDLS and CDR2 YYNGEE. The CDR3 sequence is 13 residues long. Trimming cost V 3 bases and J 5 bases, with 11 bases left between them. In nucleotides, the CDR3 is TGTGCCAGCAGCGGCAGGGTGCGGGAGACCCAGTACTTC. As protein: CASSGRVRETQYF.

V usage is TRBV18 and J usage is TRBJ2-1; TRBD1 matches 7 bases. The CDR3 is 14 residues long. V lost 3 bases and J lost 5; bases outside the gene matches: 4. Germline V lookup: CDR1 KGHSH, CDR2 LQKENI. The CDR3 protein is CASSPTGVDNEQFF. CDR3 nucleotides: TGTGCCAGCTCACCTACAGGGGTGGACAATGAGCAGTTCTTC.

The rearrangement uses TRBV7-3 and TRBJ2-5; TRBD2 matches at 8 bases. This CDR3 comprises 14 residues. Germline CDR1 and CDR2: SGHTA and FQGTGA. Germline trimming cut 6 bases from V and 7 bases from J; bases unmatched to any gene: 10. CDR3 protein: CASRAGTRDGTQYF. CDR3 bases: TGTGCCAGCAGAGCCGGGACTAGGGACGGGACCCAGTACTTC.

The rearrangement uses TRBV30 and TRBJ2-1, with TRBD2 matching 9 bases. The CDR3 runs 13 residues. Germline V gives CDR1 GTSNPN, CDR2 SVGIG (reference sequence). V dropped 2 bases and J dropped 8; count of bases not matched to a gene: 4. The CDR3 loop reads CAWSSGGWYEQFF. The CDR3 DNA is TGTGCCTGGAGTAGCGGGGGGTGGTATGAGCAGTTCTTC.